The 18 T cell receptor beta chains below all came from one sample that was sequenced in a study of response to subunit inactivated influenza vaccine. A single record per CDR3 protein comes from TCRdb applying MiXCR to the RT-PCR reads. The sample holds fewer than 600,000 distinct CDR3 sequences, under 8.5% seen once. Sequencing used PBMCs from blood, obtained around 25 months after vaccination. The source is a man aged 50 to 75 who received an inactivated influenza vaccine.

The gene calls are TRBV6-6 and TRBJ2-1; D ambiguous. The V gene's germline CDR1 is MNHNY and CDR2 SVGAGI (reference sequence). Between the trimmed V and J ends, which lost 0 bases and 5 bases, there was a span of 5 bases. The CDR3 sequence is 13 residues long. In DNA, the CDR3 is TGTGCCAGCAGTTACTCGCTACACAATGAGCAGTTCTTC. It translates to CASSYSLHNEQFF.

CDR3 in DNA: TGTGCCAGCAGCTCACCCTTGGTAACAGATACGCAGTATTTT. This sequence encodes CASSSPLVTDTQYF. The V gene is TRBV7-9, the J gene TRBJ2-3; D is unresolved. The germline gives CDR1 SEHNR, CDR2 FQNEAQ (reference sequence). Trimming cost V 4 bases and J 3 bases, with 11 bases left between them. The CDR3 length is 14 residues.

This chain joins TRBV5-4 and TRBJ2-5; 14 nucleotides agree with TRBD2. CDR1 is SGHNT, CDR2 YYREEE, per germline (reference sequence). The CDR3 sequence is 16 residues long. J lost 4 bases, V lost 0 bases, and 2 bases had no gene match. The CDR3: CASSLEGLAGVETQYF. The DNA for the CDR3 is TGTGCCAGCAGCTTGGAGGGACTAGCGGGAGTAGAGACCCAGTACTTC.

This chain joins TRBV4-1 and TRBJ1-1; 8 bases agree with TRBD1. Unmatched junction bases numbered 8, after V lost 7 bases and J lost 1 base. Germline V gene data show CDR1 as MGHRA and CDR2 as YSYEKL. The CDR3 has 15 residues. CDR3 amino acids: CASTGQGAGNTEAFF. In DNA form, the CDR3 reads TGCGCCAGCACCGGGCAGGGGGCGGGGAACACTGAAGCTTTCTTT.

This clonotype was counted ten times or more. The genes are TRBV5-6 and TRBJ1-2; a weak D match, TRBD1 (5 bases). V was pared by 4 bases and J by 2 bases, with 9 bases between. The CDR3 length is 13 residues. Looked up from germline, CDR1 is SGHDT and CDR2 is YYEEEE. The chain's CDR3 is CASSRGSNYGYTF. The DNA of the CDR3 is TGTGCCAGCAGCAGGGGATCGAACTATGGCTACACCTTC.

This clonotype was observed many times. This chain uses TRBV28 with TRBJ2-7; TRBD1 aligns across 8 bases. Per the germline V gene, CDR1 is MDHEN and CDR2 is SYDVKM. V gave up 7 bases and J gave up 4 bases; unmatched junction bases: 9. The CDR3 contains 14 residues. The chain's CDR3 is CASKPTGDGYEQYF. CDR3 DNA sequence: TGTGCCAGCAAGCCGACAGGGGACGGTTACGAGCAGTACTTC.

This clonotype was found many times. The chain recombines TRBV12-3 or TRBV12-4 with TRBJ2-7; a possible D gene is TRBD2 (5 bases). V was clipped by 7 bases and J by 6 bases, with 19 bases between them. The CDR3 spans 14 residues. CDR3 coding DNA: TGTGCCAGCACCTCGGACTCGACCATATCCGAGCAGTACTTC. It encodes CASTSDSTISEQYF.

This clonotype occurred a few times. CDR3 region: CASSLEYSGVVIYNEQFF. The CDR3 bases are TGTGCCAGCAGCTTAGAATATAGCGGAGTAGTTATTTACAATGAGCAGTTCTTC. The rearrangement uses TRBV11-2 and TRBJ2-1, with D possibly matching TRBD2 (6 bases). The germline V gene has CDR1 SGHAT and CDR2 FQNNGV. The CDR3 runs 18 residues. Trimming shortened V by 0 bases and J by 4 bases, and 19 bases separated the two germline ends.

At least ten counts were recorded for this clonotype. This rearrangement joins TRBV28 to TRBJ2-4; the match to TRBD1 covers 9 bases. Losses at the gene ends were 4 bases for V and 7 bases for J; bases not matched to a gene: 5. There are 14 residues in the CDR3. The V gene's germline CDR1 is MDHEN and CDR2 SYDVKM. The CDR3 spells CASSSRTGVNIQYF. The CDR3 DNA is TGTGCCAGCAGTTCCCGGACAGGGGTGAACATTCAGTACTTC.

This clonotype was detected many times. This chain joins TRBV9 and TRBJ1-1; D ambiguous. V lost 4 bases and J lost 0, with 7 bases in between. Germline-derived CDR1 and CDR2 are SGDLS and YYNGEE. The CDR3 is made up of 13 amino acids. The CDR3 DNA reads as TGTGCCAGCAGCAAAACAGTGAACACTGAAGCTTTCTTT. This sequence encodes CASSKTVNTEAFF.

CDR3 DNA: TGTGCCAGCAGCTTAGGACTAGCGGGACCCAGCACAGATACGCAGTATTTT. Its translation is CASSLGLAGPSTDTQYF. J is TRBJ2-3 and V is TRBV7-9, with 11 bases that match TRBD2. This CDR3 has 17 residues. Germline lookup yields CDR1 SEHNR and CDR2 FQNEAQ (reference sequence). Trimming took 1 base from V and 0 from J; bases not matched to a gene: 3. Full variable domain (remainder filled in from reference TRBV7-9 and TRBJ2-3): DTGVSQNPRHKITKRGQNVTFRCDPISEHNRLYWYRQTLGQGPEFLTYFQNEAQLEKSRLLSDRFSAERPKGSFSTLEIQRTEQGDSAMYLCASSLGLAGPSTDTQYFGPGTRLTVL.

The sample holds many counts of this clonotype. The rearrangement uses TRBV11-2 and TRBJ2-5; 7 bases are shared with TRBD2. CDR1 and CDR2 (germline): SGHAT, FQNNGV. This CDR3 has 15 amino acids. V was pared by 1 base and J by 2 bases, with 4 bases of the junction left unmatched. CDR3 DNA sequence: TGTGCCAGCAGCTTAGGGGGGGGATTACAAGAGACCCAGTACTTC. This gives the protein CASSLGGGLQETQYF.

The rearrangement uses TRBV20-1 and TRBJ2-1; D might be TRBD2 (6 bases). Germline lookup yields CDR1 DFQATT and CDR2 SNEGSKA (reference sequence). The germline V and J ends were trimmed by 6 bases and 5 bases, with 14 bases remaining between them. The CDR3 spans 13 residues. This CDR3 is CSALRGTHNEQFF. The CDR3 bases are TGCAGTGCCCTCCGCGGGACCCACAATGAGCAGTTCTTC.

This clonotype has ten or more counts. This chain links TRBV28 with TRBJ2-5; 7 bases align to TRBD2. The CDR3 is 14 residues long. The germline V gene has CDR1 MDHEN and CDR2 SYDVKM. J lost 2 bases, V lost 5 bases, and 5 bases had no gene match. CDR3 sequence: CASSRDYGQETQYF. CDR3 coding DNA: TGTGCCAGCAGTCGGGACTACGGACAAGAGACCCAGTACTTC.

The V call is TRBV4-1, the J call TRBJ1-5; 9 bases map to TRBD1. Per germline, CDR1 MGHRA and CDR2 YSYEKL. Trimming cost V 3 bases and J 3 bases; bases outside gene matches: 6. The CDR3 is 16 amino acids. The DNA of the CDR3 is TGCGCCAGCAGCCATCATACAGGGGGCCCCAATCAGCCCCAGCATTTT. Translated: CASSHHTGGPNQPQHF.

CDR3 in DNA: TGCGCCAGCAGCATCGGGACTACCCCCTTAAATGAGCAGTTCTTC. As protein: CASSIGTTPLNEQFF. This chain joins TRBV5-1 and TRBJ2-1; 7 bases line up with TRBD2. In germline, CDR1 is SGHRS, CDR2 YFSETQ. V shed 4 bases, J shed 7 bases, and the junction held 11 bases outside the gene matches. The CDR3 runs 15 residues. The complete variable domain, with remaining parts taken from reference TRBV5-1 and TRBJ2-1, reads KAGVTQTPRYLIKTRGQQVTLSCSPISGHRSVSWYQQTPGQGLQFLFEYFSETQRNKGNFPGRFSGRQFSNSRSEMNVSTLELGDSALYLCASSIGTTPLNEQFFGPGTRLTVL.

In its sample, this clonotype was seen many times. The chain combines TRBV6-5 with TRBJ2-3, with unresolved D. Germline CDR1 and CDR2: MNHEY and SVGAGI. Trimming cost V 0 bases and J 3 bases, with 4 bases left between them. This CDR3 region has 13 residues. The DNA of the CDR3 is TGTGCCAGCAGTTACTCTGGTACAGATACGCAGTATTTT. Its protein is CASSYSGTDTQYF.

CDR3 nucleotide sequence: TGTGCCAGCAGCCCACGGTCCGGGACCGGGGAGCTGTTTTTT. It translates to CASSPRSGTGELFF. The genes are TRBV11-3 and TRBJ2-2; D unresolved. This CDR3 has 14 amino acids. Germline lookup yields CDR1 SGHNT and CDR2 YENEEA. Trimming cost V 5 bases and J 5 bases, with 12 bases left between them.